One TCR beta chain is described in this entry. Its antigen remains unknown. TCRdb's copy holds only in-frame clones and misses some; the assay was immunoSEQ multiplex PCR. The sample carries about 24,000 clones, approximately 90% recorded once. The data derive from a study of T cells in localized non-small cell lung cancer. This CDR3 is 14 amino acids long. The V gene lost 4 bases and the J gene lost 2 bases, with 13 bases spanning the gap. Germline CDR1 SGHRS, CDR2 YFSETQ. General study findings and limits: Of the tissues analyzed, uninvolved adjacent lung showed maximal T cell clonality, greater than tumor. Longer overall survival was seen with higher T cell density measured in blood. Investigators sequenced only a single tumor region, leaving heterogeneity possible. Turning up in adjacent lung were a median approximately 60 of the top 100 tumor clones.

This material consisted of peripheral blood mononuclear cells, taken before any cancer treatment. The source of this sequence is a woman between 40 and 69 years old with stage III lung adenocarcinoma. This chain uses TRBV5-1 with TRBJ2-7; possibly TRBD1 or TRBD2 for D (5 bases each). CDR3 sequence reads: CASSRDGVPYEQYF. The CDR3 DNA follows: TGCGCCAGCAGCCGGGACGGGGTCCCCTACGAGCAGTACTTC.